The 21 T cell receptor beta chains listed next were all sequenced from one sample in a study of blood T cell repertoires in COVID-19. Generated by immunoSEQ multiplex PCR, the TCRdb table keeps only in-frame clones and is missing some. The sample lists approximately 70,000 clones, more than 85% occurring once. Sequenced: peripheral blood. These receptors were collected from a middle-aged man with COVID-19, enrolled during active disease.

This clone showed up just once. The rearrangement joins TRBV2 to TRBJ2-5; maybe TRBD1 (5 bases). Germline CDR1 is SNHLY and CDR2 is FYNNEI. The V and J ends lost 4 bases and 7 bases respectively, with 13 bases between them. This CDR3 has 13 amino acids. Here the CDR3 reads CASSVSSTGTQYF. The CDR3 DNA reads TGTGCCAGCAGTGTTAGCAGTACAGGGACCCAGTACTTC.

The chain combines TRBV18 with TRBJ2-1; D not certain. Trimming left V 2 bases short and J 5 bases short, with 13 bases between. Germline values: CDR1 KGHSH, CDR2 LQKENI. This CDR3 region has 15 residues. CDR3 nucleotides: TGTGCCAGCTCACCAGCGCTAGAAACCCACAATGAGCAGTTCTTC. This translates into CASSPALETHNEQFF.

This chain uses TRBV3-1 (or the pseudogene TRBV3-2) with TRBJ1-1; 7 nucleotides align to TRBD1. V lost 1 base, J lost 1 base, and 6 bases stayed unmatched. This CDR3 has 16 amino acids. CDR1 and CDR2 from the germline V gene are LGHDT and YNNKEL (reference sequence). The CDR3 bases are TGTGCCAGCAGCCAAGTAAGACAGGGAGGGAACACTGAAGCTTTCTTT. Translated, it gives CASSQVRQGGNTEAFF.

The chain joins TRBV2 to TRBJ2-5; D is perhaps TRBD2 (5 bases). Germline CDR1 SNHLY, CDR2 FYNNEI. The CDR3 has 14 residues. V gave up 10 bases and J gave up 5 bases, with 20 bases separating them. This CDR3 reads CATAASSARETQYF. CDR3 DNA: TGTGCCACCGCCGCTAGCTCGGCCCGGGAGACCCAGTACTTC.

The chain couples TRBV28 to TRBJ2-7; D unclear. CDR1 and CDR2 from the germline V gene are MDHEN and SYDVKM. V gave up 1 base and J gave up 4 bases, with 5 bases separating them. This CDR3 spans 12 amino acids. In DNA form, the CDR3 reads TGTGCCAGCAGTTTATCCAAATACGAGCAGTACTTC. Translating it yields CASSLSKYEQYF.

The CDR3 is CAWSRTGGSTGELFF. The CDR3 DNA is TGTGCCTGGAGCCGGACAGGAGGAAGCACCGGGGAGCTGTTTTTT. The V call is TRBV30, the J call TRBJ2-2; 7 bases are a match to TRBD1. V trimming: 3 bases; J trimming: 4 bases; junction bases outside the gene matches: 8. Germline V gene lookup returns CDR1 GTSNPN and CDR2 SVGIG (reference sequence). The CDR3 extends over 15 amino acids.

The V gene is TRBV6-4, the J gene TRBJ2-2; 10 nucleotides agree with TRBD1. The length of the CDR3 is 17 residues. The V and J ends lost 7 bases and 2 bases, in that order; junction bases with no gene match: 10. CDR1 MRHNA and CDR2 SNTAGT come from the germline V gene. The CDR3 sequence: CASKLTGGPLNTGELFF. CDR3 nucleotide sequence: TGTGCCAGCAAACTGACAGGGGGCCCTCTCAACACCGGGGAGCTGTTTTTT.

This clone was detected once. The J gene is TRBJ2-5, the V gene TRBV5-6; no reliable D call. Trimming removed 2 bases at V and 3 bases at J, with 8 bases between. Germline assignment: CDR1 SGHDT and CDR2 YYEEEE. CDR3 length equals 13 residues. The CDR3 sequence: CASSFPPEETQYF. The CDR3 DNA reads TGTGCCAGCAGCTTCCCCCCTGAAGAGACCCAGTACTTC. Combining the CDR3 with reference TRBV5-6 and TRBJ2-5 gives the whole variable domain DAGVTQSPTHLIKTRGQQVTLRCSPKSGHDTVSWYQQALGQGPQFIFQYYEEEERQRGNFPDRFSGHQFPNYSSELNVNALLLGDSALYLCASSFPPEETQYFGPGTRLLVL.

The V gene is TRBV3-1 (or the pseudogene TRBV3-2), the J gene TRBJ1-1; D uncertain. Germline V gene sequence: CDR1 LGHDT, CDR2 YNNKEL (reference sequence). Trimming left V 1 base short and J 1 base short, with 10 bases between. The CDR3 is 15 amino acids. Here the CDR3 reads CASSQVGTENTEAFF. The CDR3 DNA is TGTGCCAGCAGCCAAGTCGGAACAGAGAACACTGAAGCTTTCTTT.

The chain combines TRBV9 with TRBJ2-5; D ambiguous. The CDR3 consists of 14 residues. Trimming took off 1 base at V and 0 bases at J, with 7 bases between the two ends. Germline CDR1 SGDLS, CDR2 YYNGEE. The CDR3 DNA follows: TGTGCCAGCAGCGTAACAGCCCACCAAGAGACCCAGTACTTC. It codes for CASSVTAHQETQYF. Combining the CDR3 with reference TRBV9 and TRBJ2-5 gives the whole variable domain DSGVTQTPKHLITATGQRVTLRCSPRSGDLSVYWYQQSLDQGLQFLIQYYNGEERAKGNILERFSAQQFPDLHSELNLSSLELGDSALYFCASSVTAHQETQYFGPGTRLLVL.

V is TRBV5-5 and J is TRBJ2-1; 11 bases align to TRBD2. The J segment lost 0 bases and the V segment lost 4 bases, leaving 3 bases of the junction unmatched. This CDR3 spans 16 amino acids. Germline V gene sequence: CDR1 SGHKS, CDR2 YYEKEE (reference sequence). CDR3 in amino acids: CASSILAGASYNEQFF. The DNA of the CDR3 is TGTGCCAGCAGCATACTAGCGGGGGCCTCCTACAATGAGCAGTTCTTC.

Comments on this clone: Other DNA sequences in this specimen translate into the identical CDR3. The chain carries TRBV27 and TRBJ2-3, with D perhaps matching TRBD1 (5 bases). The CDR3 runs to 14 residues. The V and J ends lost 5 bases and 6 bases respectively, with 15 bases between them. CDR1 is MNHEY, CDR2 SMNVEV, per germline (reference sequence). CDR3: CASSPQGFADTQYF. The CDR3 nucleotides read TGTGCCAGCAGTCCCCAGGGCTTTGCGGATACGCAGTATTTT.

This sequence joins TRBV19 and TRBJ1-5; D unresolved. This CDR3 is built from 14 residues. V was cut by 5 bases and J by 2 bases, with 10 bases left in between. Germline lookup yields CDR1 LNHDA and CDR2 SQIVND (reference sequence). The CDR3 DNA follows: TGTGCCAGTAGTGTGTGGGAGGGCAATCAGCCCCAGCATTTT. This codes for CASSVWEGNQPQHF.

CDR3 in amino acids: CASSPGARDEQYF. Written as DNA, the CDR3 is TGTGCCAGCTCACCCGGCGCCAGGGACGAGCAGTACTTC. The rearrangement links TRBV18 to TRBJ2-7; TRBD1 is a possible D gene (5 bases). Trimming pared 3 bases from V and 5 bases from J, leaving 11 bases between. Germline CDR1 is KGHSH and CDR2 is LQKENI. This CDR3 has 13 residues.

The rearrangement joins TRBV4-1 to TRBJ2-1; no firm D call. The V end lost 1 base, the J end lost 4 bases, and 11 bases lay between the germline ends. Germline V gene lookup returns CDR1 MGHRA and CDR2 YSYEKL. There are 15 residues in the CDR3. The CDR3, as DNA: TGCGCCAGCAGCCAAGGACCTAGGCTGTACAATGAGCAGTTCTTC. It translates to CASSQGPRLYNEQFF.

J is TRBJ2-7 and V is TRBV3-1 (or the pseudogene TRBV3-2); 7 bases fit TRBD1. Germline V lookup: CDR1 LGHDT, CDR2 YNNKEL (reference sequence). This CDR3 is built from 17 residues. V lost 0 bases to trimming and J lost 0 bases; unmatched junction nucleotides: 8. The CDR3 DNA reads TGTGCCAGCAGCCAAGATACGTCGGGACAGATCTCCTACGAGCAGTACTTC. This encodes CASSQDTSGQISYEQYF.

This chain connects TRBV5-1 to TRBJ2-3; 11 bases align to TRBD2. CDR1 and CDR2 from the germline V gene are SGHRS and YFSETQ. This CDR3 has 16 amino acids. Trimming took 5 bases from V and 2 from J; bases not matched to a gene: 7. In DNA form, the CDR3 reads TGCGCCAGCAGGACCTCTAGCGGGGGGTTCACAGATACGCAGTATTTT. Translation gives CASRTSSGGFTDTQYF.

This clone appeared once. The J gene is TRBJ1-4, the V gene TRBV6-1; D may be TRBD1 (5 bases). Germline V gene data show CDR1 as MNHNS and CDR2 as SASEGT. The CDR3 totals 17 residues. With 4 bases removed from V and 0 bases from J, the gap between germline ends came to 15 bases. The chain's CDR3 is CASSGFTGTATNEKLFF. The CDR3 DNA reads TGTGCCAGCAGTGGTTTTACGGGGACTGCAACTAATGAAAAACTGTTTTTT.

The chain has TRBV6-6 and TRBJ2-1, with TRBD1 as a possible D gene (6 bases). Germline CDR1 is MNHNY and CDR2 is SVGAGI (reference sequence). The V end lost 0 bases, the J end lost 0 bases, and 9 bases lay between the germline ends. CDR3 length: 16 amino acids. CDR3 in DNA: TGTGCCAGCAGTTACTCGACAGGATTCTCCTACAATGAGCAGTTCTTC. This codes for CASSYSTGFSYNEQFF.

The CDR3 reads CASSLVRGNGELFF. In nucleotides, the CDR3 is TGCGCCAGCAGCTTGGTTCGGGGTAACGGGGAGCTGTTTTTT. The chain employs TRBV5-1 and TRBJ2-2; D perhaps matches TRBD2 (5 bases). Between the trimmed V and J ends, which lost 0 bases and 7 bases, there was a span of 10 bases. This CDR3 is built from 14 residues. Germline CDR1 SGHRS, CDR2 YFSETQ.

This chain connects TRBV25-1 to TRBJ1-2; TRBD1 aligns across 8 bases. The CDR3 extends over 14 amino acids. V was pared by 7 bases and J by 8 bases, with 12 bases of the junction left unmatched. Per the germline V gene, CDR1 is MGHDK and CDR2 is SYGVNS. CDR3 sequence: CASISQYGTGGYTF. The CDR3 DNA reads as TGTGCCAGCATCTCCCAATACGGGACAGGAGGCTACACCTTC.